The rows below give T cell receptor beta chains drawn from one sample of a study of blood T cell repertoires in COVID-19. Clones were sequenced by immunoSEQ multiplex PCR, and TCRdb holds only the in-frame ones, with some missing. Of under 150,000 clones listed, roughly 84% are singletons. Sequenced: peripheral blood. The source of these receptors is a man aged 35 to 55 with acute or convalescent COVID-19. The CDR3 runs from the conserved cysteine through the conserved F or W. The order of the fields is clone size, D gene, V gene, J gene, CDR3 protein. D genes are given only for firm matches. Expanded clones are given a class, and other clones once, few, many or no size at all.

>-|-|TRBV19|TRBJ1-2
CASSIREVAYGYTF
>-|TRBD1|TRBV25-1|TRBJ1-4
CASSHRDSNEKLFF
>few|-|TRBV14|TRBJ1-1
CASSQEFRGTEAFF
>-|TRBD2|TRBV4-1|TRBJ2-1
CASSQGAGGSSYNEQFF
>few|-|TRBV2|TRBJ1-1
CASSKQYLTEAFF
>-|-|TRBV4-2|TRBJ2-7
CASSQEPHPGDYEQYF
>-|TRBD1|TRBV2|TRBJ1-1
CASRDTGGREEAFF
>once|TRBD1|TRBV11-2|TRBJ2-7
CASSLWRDRGNSYEQYF
>-|-|TRBV9|TRBJ2-5
CASSVEGVVETQYF
>-|TRBD1|TRBV30|TRBJ1-2
CAWSAGGGYTF
>once|TRBD2|TRBV20-1|TRBJ2-7
CSASSQLAGGDEQYF
>-|-|TRBV3-1/TRBV3-2|TRBJ1-4
CASSQLPGHSNEKLFF
>-|-|TRBV7-2|TRBJ2-4
CASSSSVQPGNIQYF
>-|TRBD2|TRBV14|TRBJ2-7
CASSKGLAPHEQYF
>-|TRBD2|TRBV15|TRBJ2-1
CATSLAGGLRSYNEQFF
>-|-|TRBV3-1/TRBV3-2|TRBJ2-7
CASSQRSSYEQYF
>-|-|TRBV19|TRBJ1-1
CASSINSQNTEAFF
>-|-|TRBV11-2|TRBJ2-3
CASSPTGPGDTQYF
>-|TRBD1|TRBV11-2|TRBJ2-6
CASSPPRTGGANVLTF
>-|-|TRBV2|TRBJ2-1
CASGRTSSYNEQFF
>-|-|TRBV6-5|TRBJ2-3
CASRKAGIRTDTQYF
>-|-|TRBV4-1|TRBJ2-3
CASSQARGAHTDTQYF
>-|-|TRBV19|TRBJ2-2
CASSILTTTGELFF
>-|-|TRBV2|TRBJ2-4
CASSEVRGINIQYF
>-|TRBD1|TRBV5-8|TRBJ2-7
CASSLDRGTGTYEQYF
>few|-|TRBV24-1|TRBJ2-7
CATSDGGPYEQYF
>few|TRBD1|TRBV5-6|TRBJ1-2
CASSPGQGSYGYTF
>-|TRBD1|TRBV24-1|TRBJ2-5
CATSVRDRIQETQYF
>-|-|TRBV28|TRBJ2-1
CASSVAALSYNEQFF
>-|TRBD2|TRBV20-1|TRBJ2-5
CSASDGAGGPGETQYF
>-|-|TRBV6-4|TRBJ1-1
CASSEAGYLNTEAFF
>-|-|TRBV6-5|TRBJ2-4
CASTGESKNIQYF
>-|TRBD2|TRBV19|TRBJ2-1
CASSIDGRGDYNEQFF
>-|-|TRBV5-6|TRBJ2-2
CASRRTVNTGELFF
>once|TRBD1|TRBV5-1|TRBJ2-7
CASSRGTGGWYEQYF
>-|TRBD2|TRBV7-6|TRBJ2-3
CASSLKTRTSGGATDTQYF
>-|TRBD1|TRBV29-1|TRBJ2-7
CSVDGTGGHEQYF
>-|TRBD1|TRBV2|TRBJ1-1
CASSEMTGLTEAFF
>-|TRBD2|TRBV10-2|TRBJ2-1
CASCRLAGAYNEQFF
>many|-|TRBV6-5|TRBJ1-2
CASSYSSGREGYTF
>-|-|TRBV7-2|TRBJ2-5
CASSIRETQYF
>-|TRBD1|TRBV6-4|TRBJ2-1
CASSRRTGEGNEQFF
>once|-|TRBV7-3|TRBJ2-3
CASSLNPGADTQYF
>-|TRBD1|TRBV29-1|TRBJ1-1
CSSLTGAFTEAFF
>-|TRBD1|TRBV11-2|TRBJ2-7
CASSLARTGNEQYF
>few|TRBD2|TRBV2|TRBJ2-3
CASSRSPPGLAGTTDTQYF
>-|TRBD1|TRBV6-6|TRBJ1-2
CASKQGAGYGYTF
>-|-|TRBV5-5|TRBJ2-3
CASIPGVTDTQYF
>-|-|TRBV3-1/TRBV3-2|TRBJ2-1
CASSQEGMRDNEQFF
>-|TRBD2|TRBV15|TRBJ2-7
CATSRDLVGGKASLREQYF
>once|-|TRBV3-1/TRBV3-2|TRBJ1-5
CASSQDGLPYNQPQHF
>-|-|TRBV15|TRBJ1-5
CATSSRGTNQPQHF
>-|-|TRBV15|TRBJ2-7
CATSRDLGGVREQYF